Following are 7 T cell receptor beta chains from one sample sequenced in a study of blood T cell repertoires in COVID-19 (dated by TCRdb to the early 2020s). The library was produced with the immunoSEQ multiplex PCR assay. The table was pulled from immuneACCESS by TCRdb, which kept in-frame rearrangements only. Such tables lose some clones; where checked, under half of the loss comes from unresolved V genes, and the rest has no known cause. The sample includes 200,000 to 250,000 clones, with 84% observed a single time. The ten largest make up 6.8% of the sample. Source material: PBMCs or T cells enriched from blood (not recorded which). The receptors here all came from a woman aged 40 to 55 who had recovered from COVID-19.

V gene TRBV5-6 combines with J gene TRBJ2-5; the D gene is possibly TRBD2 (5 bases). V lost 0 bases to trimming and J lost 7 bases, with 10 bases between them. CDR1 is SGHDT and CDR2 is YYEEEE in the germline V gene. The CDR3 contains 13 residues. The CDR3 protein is CASSLVGVGTQYF. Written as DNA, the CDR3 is TGTGCCAGCAGCTTGGTGGGAGTAGGGACCCAGTACTTC. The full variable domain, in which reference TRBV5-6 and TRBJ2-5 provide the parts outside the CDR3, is DAGVTQSPTHLIKTRGQQVTLRCSPKSGHDTVSWYQQALGQGPQFIFQYYEEEERQRGNFPDRFSGHQFPNYSSELNVNALLLGDSALYLCASSLVGVGTQYFGPGTRLLVL.

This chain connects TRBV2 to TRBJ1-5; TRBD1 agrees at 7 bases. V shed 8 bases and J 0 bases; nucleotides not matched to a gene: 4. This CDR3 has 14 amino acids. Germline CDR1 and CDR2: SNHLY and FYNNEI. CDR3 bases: TGTGCCAGCGGGACAGTTTATAGCAATCAGCCCCAGCATTTT. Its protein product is CASGTVYSNQPQHF.

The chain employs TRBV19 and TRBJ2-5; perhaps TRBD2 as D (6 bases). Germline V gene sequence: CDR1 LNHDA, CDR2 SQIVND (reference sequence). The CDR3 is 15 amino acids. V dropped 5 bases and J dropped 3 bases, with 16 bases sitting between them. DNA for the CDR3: TGTGCCAGTAGTCCTTTACTAGCATGGGAAGAGACCCAGTACTTC. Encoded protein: CASSPLLAWEETQYF.

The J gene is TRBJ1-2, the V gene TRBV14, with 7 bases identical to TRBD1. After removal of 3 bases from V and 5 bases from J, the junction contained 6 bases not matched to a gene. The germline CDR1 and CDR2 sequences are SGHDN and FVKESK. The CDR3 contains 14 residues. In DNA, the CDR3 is TGTGCCAGCAGCCACGGCAGGGGGAGATATGGCTACACCTTC. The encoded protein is CASSHGRGRYGYTF.

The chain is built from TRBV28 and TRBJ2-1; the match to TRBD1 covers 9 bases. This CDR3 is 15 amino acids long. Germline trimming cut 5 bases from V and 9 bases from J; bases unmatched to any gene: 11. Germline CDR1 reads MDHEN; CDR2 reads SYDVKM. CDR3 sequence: CASSSPGQGRGEQFF. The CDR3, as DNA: TGTGCCAGCAGTAGTCCGGGACAGGGTAGGGGTGAGCAGTTCTTC.

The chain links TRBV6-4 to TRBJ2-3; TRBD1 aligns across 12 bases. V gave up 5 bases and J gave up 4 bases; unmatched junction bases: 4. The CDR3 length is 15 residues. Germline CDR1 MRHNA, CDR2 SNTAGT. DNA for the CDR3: TGTGCCAGCAGTTCCGGGACAGGGGGCGCAGATACGCAGTATTTT. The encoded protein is CASSSGTGGADTQYF.

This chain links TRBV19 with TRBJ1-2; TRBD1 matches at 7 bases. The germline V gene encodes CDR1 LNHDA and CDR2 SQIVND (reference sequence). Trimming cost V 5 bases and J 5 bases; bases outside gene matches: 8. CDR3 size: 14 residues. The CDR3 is CASSPQGLGYGYTF. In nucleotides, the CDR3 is TGTGCCAGTAGTCCACAGGGGCTTGGTTATGGCTACACCTTC. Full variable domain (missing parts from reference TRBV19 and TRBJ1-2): DGGITQSPKYLFRKEGQNVTLSCEQNLNHDAMYWYRQDPGQGLRLIYYSQIVNDFQKGDIAEGYSVSREKKESFPLTVTSAQKNPTAFYLCASSPQGLGYGYTFGSGTRLTVV.